This T cell receptor beta chain is from a study of T cells in Graves' hyperthyroidism and ophthalmopathy (dated by TCRdb to between 2017 and 2020). In terms of the full investigation: Peripheral blood samples were taken at initial diagnosis, before any treatment was given. To identify TCR V-J signatures that set the groups apart, the researchers used a discovery cohort of 90 to 100 patients, made up of 40 to 45 with Graves' ophthalmopathy and 57 with stable Graves' hyperthyroidism. An independent validation cohort of 18 to 20 hyperthyroidism patients and over 15 patients who later progressed to ophthalmopathy tested prospective prediction of ophthalmopathy. For training and testing, the 80 to 100 patients in the discovery cohort were randomly divided in a 7:3 ratio. In six Graves' hyperthyroidism patients, the study also compared T-cell repertoires from thyroid tissue with T-cell repertoires from blood. After sampling, hyperthyroidism patients received methimazole starting at 30 mg daily, and ophthalmopathy patients received high-dose intravenous methylprednisolone. TCR Vbeta CDR3 sequencing of 135 peripheral blood samples (43 ophthalmopathy, 75 to 80 hyperthyroidism and approximately 17 progressor patients) is reported in the paper. The study at large found these results: Most expanded thyroid clonotypes (frequency above 0.001) were also detected in blood, a finding suggesting that blood repertoires may reflect thyroid immune responses. No statistical method was used to fix the sample size in advance, and group allocation was not hidden from the investigators. In cross-validation, a model built on a 13 V-J signature told ophthalmopathy apart from stable hyperthyroidism with over 85% sensitivity and approximately 84% specificity, and in testing the same model reached 80%/75%. In validation, progression to ophthalmopathy was predicted by the model with almost 71% sensitivity and roughly 76% specificity, a median of approximately 6.5 months before onset.

There are a few counts of this clonotype. No cognate antigen has been identified for it. No clone much larger than this one lies a single base away; base qualities are absent. The TCR beta CDR3 regions were amplified from RNA transcripts. The first round of RT-PCR for the TCR CDR3 was performed with the HTBI primer set and the Qiagen OneStep RT-PCR kit. Libraries were constructed in a second round of multiplex PCR, after which size selection and purification were carried out. Libraries were sequenced paired-end with 100 bp reads on an Illumina HiSeq2000. Regarding the original processing steps: SOAPnuke was used to process the raw data, removing reads that contained adapters or uncalled bases, had a mean Phred below 15, or lacked an exact match to the constant primer or identifier. High-quality paired reads were merged with COPE v1.2.5, and unique nucleotide sequences were defined as clonotypes. Clonotypes were aligned to IMGT TRBV, TRBD and TRBJ reference segments using MiTCR v1.1. The analysis included only V-J combinations with a frequency above 0.0001, which together covered more than 99% of the repertoires. A TCS score was defined as the ratio of F50 (clonal expansion) to E x V (chaos), with BLOSUM62-based TCRdist applied between CDR3 peptides within each V-J. Welch's t-statistics and random forest reduced 500 to 650 V-J features to 13, which were used in a naive Bayes classifier (R e1071). Through fastp at Q25 and MiXCR, TCRdb rebuilt clones from the public reads, retaining in-frame beta chains. Each entry is one CDR3 protein sequence, shown with its most common DNA and genes. TCRdb assigned the V and J calls; the authors' analysis was not used. Here the sample has roughly 290,000 distinct CDR3 sequences; around 15% occur a single time. About 51% of the sample is held by the ten biggest clonotypes.

Ophthalmopathy patients had moderately to severely active disease, with a Clinical Activity Score of 3 or more, a NOSPECS grade of 4 or more, and a disease duration of less than 3 months. Any patient with an uncontrolled infection, another autoimmune disease, pregnancy or lactation was excluded. Clinical symptoms, serum thyroxine and TRAb, thyroid ultrasound, and orbital computed tomography formed the basis for the diagnoses. PBMCs were isolated from 7.5 to 10 ml of fresh peripheral blood by Ficoll-Paque density gradient centrifugation. Trizol reagent was used to extract total RNA, and RNA quality was then checked on an Agilent 2100 Bioanalyzer. V loses 0 bases of germline sequence and J loses 9 bases, and the interval between the two ends is 14 bases. From the germline V gene (reference sequence), CDR1 is MNHEY and CDR2 is SMNVEV. From its cysteine to its phenylalanine, the CDR3 spans 14 amino acids. Here the CDR3 DNA is all that survives: 42 bases in frame from base 1.

The chain links TRBV27 with TRBJ2-5, and possibly TRBD2, on 6 matching bases. The source of this sequence is a woman aged 60 to 75 with Graves' ophthalmopathy. Sequenced sample: blood. At the DNA level, the sequence is TGTGCCAGCAGTTTATCGGGGGGTTGGAGGTCCCAGTACTTC. Its amino acids are CASSLSGGWRSQYF.